The 30 T cell receptor beta chains listed next were all sequenced from one sample in a study of patients and donors after allogeneic stem cell transplantation. Using its own MiXCR run on the RT-PCR reads, TCRdb lists one record per CDR3 protein. The table records around 82,000 distinct CDR3 sequences, approximately 5% of them present only once. Sequencing input: blood, either unsorted or a sorted T cell fraction (not recorded which). These receptors were obtained from a human donor who was either an allogeneic HSCT recipient or a stem cell or donor lymphocyte infusion donor (not recorded which). It is not recorded whose cells these are; they may come from a transplant donor.

This clonotype was counted many times. This rearrangement joins TRBV20-1 to TRBJ2-3; D not resolved. The V end lost 3 bases, the J end lost 0 bases, and 16 bases lay between the germline ends. Germline-derived CDR1 and CDR2 are DFQATT and SNEGSKA (reference sequence). The CDR3 extends over 16 amino acids. CDR3 nucleotides: TGCAGTGCTAGCCCCAGGATTCAGCTTAGCACAGATACGCAGTATTTT. Translation gives CSASPRIQLSTDTQYF.

The J gene is TRBJ2-2, the V gene TRBV28; 9 bases match TRBD2. From germline, CDR1 is MDHEN and CDR2 SYDVKM. The CDR3 extends over 17 amino acids. The ends lost 2 bases at V and 5 bases at J; junction bases unmatched: 9. DNA for the CDR3: TGTGCCAGCAGTTTAGTGGTAGCGGGAGATCTTACCGGGGAGCTGTTTTTT. It codes for CASSLVVAGDLTGELFF.

Turning to this clonotype: The junction shows a germline mismatch at one end, possibly a read error. This rearrangement joins TRBV7-7 to TRBJ2-1; D is possibly TRBD2 (6 bases). Germline CDR1 is SSHAT and CDR2 is FNYEAQ (reference sequence). CDR3 length equals 13 residues. This chain's CDR3 is CASSWGEANEQFF. The DNA for the CDR3 is TGTGCTAGCAGCTGGGGGGAAGCCAATGAGCAGTTCTTC. The full variable domain, rest sourced from reference TRBV7-7 and TRBJ2-1, is GAGVSQSPRYKVTKRGQDVTLRCDPISSHATLYWYQQALGQGPEFLTYFNYEAQPDKSGLPSDRFSAERPEGSISTLTIQRTEQRDSAMYRCASSWGEANEQFFGPGTRLTVL.

This clonotype was seen at least ten times. The chain carries TRBV7-2 and TRBJ1-1; D is ambiguous. CDR1 and CDR2 (germline): SGHTA, FQGNSA. Trimming cost V 0 bases and J 7 bases, with 9 bases left between them. The CDR3 sequence is 13 residues long. The CDR3 region has the DNA TGTGCCAGCAGCTTAGCAATCGGTCGTGAAGCTTTCTTT. Translated: CASSLAIGREAFF.

This clonotype is categorized as medium-sized. The chain employs TRBV9 and TRBJ2-1; D ambiguous. CDR1 and CDR2 from the germline V gene are SGDLS and YYNGEE. V lost 0 bases, J lost 7 bases, and 14 bases lay in between. This CDR3 contains 15 residues. CDR3: CASSVDPLSRNEQFF. CDR3 bases: TGTGCCAGCAGCGTAGACCCCCTGAGTAGGAATGAGCAGTTCTTC.

This clonotype was found a few times. A much larger clone sits a single nucleotide away, making a read error possible. The chain employs TRBV5-1 and TRBJ1-5; no clear D. There are 15 residues in the CDR3. V was clipped by 1 base and J by 3 bases, with 11 bases between them. Germline V CDR1 and CDR2: SGHRS, YFSETQ. Here the CDR3 DNA reads TGCGCCAGCAGCTTGATGGGGAGGGTCAATCAGCCCCAGCATTTT. Translating gives CASSLMGRVNQPQHF.

The rearrangement links TRBV7-9 to TRBJ2-1, with 8 nucleotides matching TRBD1. The V gene end was trimmed by 3 bases and the J gene end by 3 bases; junction bases not matched to a gene: 7. The CDR3 covers 16 residues. Germline V CDR1 and CDR2: SEHNR, FQNEAQ (reference sequence). In DNA, the CDR3 is TGTGCCAGCAGCTTCTGGACAGGGACCGTCTACAATGAGCAGTTCTTC. Translated: CASSFWTGTVYNEQFF.

This clonotype has just a few counts. J is TRBJ2-5 and V is TRBV27; 9 bases are shared with TRBD1. J was trimmed by 6 bases and V by 6 bases; bases with no gene match: 20. In germline, CDR1 is MNHEY, CDR2 SMNVEV (reference sequence). The CDR3 totals 18 residues. CDR3 amino acids: CASSDTSTGTGFLKTQYF. CDR3 nucleotides: TGTGCCAGCAGCGACACCTCAACCGGGACAGGGTTCTTGAAGACCCAGTACTTC.

This clonotype was detected a few times. This may be a read error, as it is one base from a much larger clone. The chain has TRBV3-1 and TRBJ2-2; 8 bases map to TRBD2. V was pared by 5 bases and J by 5 bases, with 7 bases of the junction left unmatched. The CDR3 is 15 residues long. Germline V gives CDR1 LGHDT, CDR2 YNNKEL (reference sequence). The CDR3 nucleotides are TGTGCCAGCAGCATCGGGGGGGCCCGGACCGGGGAGCTGTTTTTT. Its protein product is CASSIGGARTGELFF.

This chain uses TRBV11-3 with TRBJ1-1; D remains ambiguous. Trimming took off 9 bases at V and 7 bases at J, with 18 bases between the two ends. Germline-derived CDR1 and CDR2 are SGHNT and YENEEA. The CDR3 is 13 amino acids. CDR3 nucleotide sequence: TGTGCCAGTGCGACACCGAAAGCCCATGAAGCTTTCTTT. Its translation: CASATPKAHEAFF. The full variable domain, with the rest looked up from reference TRBV11-3 and TRBJ1-1, is EAGVVQSPRYKIIEKKQPVAFWCNPISGHNTLYWYLQNLGQGPELLIRYENEEAVDDSQLPKDRFSAERLKGVDSTLKIQPAELGDSAVYLCASATPKAHEAFFGQGTRLTVV.

This clonotype came up many times. This rearrangement joins TRBV20-1 to TRBJ1-2; 7 nucleotides line up with TRBD1. The junction had 4 bases not matched to a gene; V was cut back by 7 bases and J by 5 bases. The length of the CDR3 is 11 residues. In germline, CDR1 is DFQATT, CDR2 SNEGSKA (reference sequence). CDR3 sequence reads: CSGGGGYGYTF. The DNA for the CDR3 is TGCAGTGGAGGGGGCGGTTATGGCTACACCTTC.

There are many counts of this clonotype. The V call is TRBV5-1, the J call TRBJ2-7, with D tentatively TRBD1 or TRBD2 (5 bases each). The V gene's germline CDR1 is SGHRS and CDR2 YFSETQ. Trimming removed 4 bases from V and 5 bases from J, with 13 bases in between. The CDR3 covers 13 residues. CDR3 protein: CASSPDGADEQYF. As DNA, the CDR3 is TGCGCCAGCAGCCCAGACGGGGCGGACGAGCAGTACTTC.

This CDR3 reads CSARDSGGGSYEQYF. CDR3 nucleotides: TGCAGTGCTAGAGATTCGGGGGGGGGCTCCTACGAGCAGTACTTC. V and J are TRBV20-1 and TRBJ2-7, with 8 bases fitting TRBD2. Germline V gene data show CDR1 as DFQATT and CDR2 as SNEGSKA (reference sequence). V was clipped by 0 bases and J by 0 bases; unmatched bases: 4. The CDR3 totals 15 residues.

This clonotype was counted many times. The gene calls are TRBV12-3 or TRBV12-4 and TRBJ2-3; D may correspond to TRBD1 or TRBD2 (6 bases each). Trimming left V 6 bases short and J 1 base short, with 14 bases between. This CDR3 contains 15 residues. CDR3 region: CASSPGAGRTDTQYF. The CDR3 DNA is TGTGCCAGCAGCCCGGGGGCAGGGCGCACAGATACGCAGTATTTT.

This clonotype was counted many times. The rearrangement uses TRBV12-5 and TRBJ1-2; TRBD1 might be the D (5 bases). Trimming removed 5 bases from V and 5 bases from J, with 12 bases in between. This CDR3 is 13 amino acids long. Germline-derived CDR1 and CDR2 are LGHNT and FRNRAP. The CDR3, as DNA: TGTGCTAGTGGTACCGGGGACCGGTATGGCTACACCTTC. This translates into CASGTGDRYGYTF.

This clonotype was observed a handful of times. The chain recombines TRBV6-2 or TRBV6-3 with TRBJ2-7; no clear D gene. The V end lost 1 base, the J end lost 6 bases, and 10 bases lay between the germline ends. CDR1 MNHEY and CDR2 SVGEGT come from the germline V gene. The CDR3 runs to 13 residues. The CDR3 is CASSYFDRAEQYF. Here the CDR3 DNA reads TGTGCCAGCAGTTACTTCGACCGGGCCGAGCAGTACTTC.

The chain recombines TRBV2 with TRBJ1-5; no reliable D call. Deletions cut 6 bases from V and 6 bases from J, with 12 bases between. The germline V gene has CDR1 SNHLY and CDR2 FYNNEI. This CDR3 region has 13 residues. CDR3 residues: CASRATQTQPQHF. In DNA, the CDR3 is TGTGCCAGCAGAGCGACCCAGACTCAGCCCCAGCATTTT.

Ten or more counts support this clonotype. The chain recombines TRBV7-6 with TRBJ2-7, with D possibly matching TRBD2 (5 bases). The CDR3 spans 14 residues. The germline V gene encodes CDR1 SGHVS and CDR2 FNYEAQ. Trimming stripped 1 base from V and 2 bases from J, with 9 bases between. CDR3 DNA sequence: TGTGCCAGCAGCTTAGGAGGGAACACCTACGAGCAGTACTTC. Translated, it gives CASSLGGNTYEQYF.

The rearrangement uses TRBV19 and TRBJ2-7, with 9 positions matching TRBD2. Germline trimming cut 6 bases from V and 6 bases from J; bases unmatched to any gene: 6. The CDR3 contains 13 residues. Germline values: CDR1 LNHDA, CDR2 SQIVND (reference sequence). Written as DNA, the CDR3 is TGTGCCAGTAGGGCTAGCGGGAAAGGCGAGCAGTACTTC. Its protein is CASRASGKGEQYF.

This clonotype was counted only a few times. The chain joins TRBV6-1 to TRBJ2-5; maybe TRBD1 (5 bases). The germline V gene has CDR1 MNHNS and CDR2 SASEGT. Trimming pared 2 bases from V and 7 bases from J, leaving 14 bases between. The CDR3 runs 14 residues. The CDR3 region is CASSELRQSGTQYF. CDR3 DNA sequence: TGTGCCAGCAGTGAACTGAGACAGTCAGGGACCCAGTACTTC.

The chain joins TRBV7-9 to TRBJ2-6; 12 bases are shared with TRBD1. J lost 2 bases, V lost 10 bases, and 9 bases had no gene match. This CDR3 contains 17 residues. CDR1 is SEHNR and CDR2 is FQNEAQ in the germline V gene (reference sequence). As DNA, the CDR3 is TGTGCCATCCCATCCGGGACAGGGGGCCCTGGGGCCAACGTCCTGACTTTC. Its translation: CAIPSGTGGPGANVLTF. The whole variable domain, remainder taken from reference TRBV7-9 and TRBJ2-6, is DTGVSQNPRHKITKRGQNVTFRCDPISEHNRLYWYRQTLGQGPEFLTYFQNEAQLEKSRLLSDRFSAERPKGSFSTLEIQRTEQGDSAMYLCAIPSGTGGPGANVLTFGAGSRLTVL.

This clonotype appeared many times. The chain employs TRBV20-1 and TRBJ1-6; D is ambiguous. Trimming stripped 0 bases from V and 7 bases from J, with 19 bases between. This CDR3 has 17 residues. Looked up from germline, CDR1 is DFQATT and CDR2 is SNEGSKA (reference sequence). CDR3: CSARDNAGWGGNSPLHF. CDR3 nucleotide sequence: TGCAGTGCTAGAGATAATGCAGGATGGGGTGGAAATTCACCCCTCCACTTT.

V is TRBV11-2 and J is TRBJ2-1; D tentatively reads TRBD1 or TRBD2 (5 bases each). Deletions cut 6 bases from V and 5 bases from J, with 14 bases between. The CDR3 spans 14 residues. CDR1 is SGHAT, CDR2 FQNNGV, per germline. For the CDR3, the DNA is TGTGCCAGCAGACCCACCGGGACCCACAATGAGCAGTTCTTC. It encodes CASRPTGTHNEQFF.

This chain uses TRBV19 with TRBJ1-2; TRBD1 matches at 10 bases. This CDR3 has 15 amino acids. CDR1 and CDR2 from the germline V gene are LNHDA and SQIVND (reference sequence). The junction had 4 bases not matched to a gene; V was cut back by 5 bases and J by 1 base. The CDR3 here is CASSSRDRGNYGYTF. The CDR3 region has the DNA TGTGCCAGTAGTTCGCGGGACAGGGGTAACTATGGCTACACCTTC.

This clonotype turned up a few times. The chain has TRBV18 and TRBJ2-6; perhaps TRBD1 as D (5 bases). V was trimmed by 3 bases and J by 4 bases, leaving 13 bases between them. The germline CDR1 and CDR2 sequences are KGHSH and LQKENI. CDR3 length equals 16 residues. The chain's CDR3 is CASSPQGGEGANVLTF. The DNA of the CDR3 is TGTGCCAGCTCACCTCAGGGTGGGGAAGGGGCCAACGTCCTGACTTTC.

This clonotype was seen a handful of times. The rearrangement joins TRBV20-1 to TRBJ2-7; D may correspond to TRBD1 or TRBD2 (5 bases each). CDR3 size: 13 residues. Germline assignment: CDR1 DFQATT and CDR2 SNEGSKA (reference sequence). The V and J ends lost 7 bases and 7 bases respectively, with 20 bases between them. CDR3 loop: CSGSGGRRGEQYF. In DNA form, the CDR3 reads TGCAGTGGAAGTGGGGGACGCCGAGGTGAGCAGTACTTC.

This clonotype was seen ten or more times. This chain joins TRBV20-1 and TRBJ2-7; TRBD2 matches 8 bases. Per germline, CDR1 DFQATT and CDR2 SNEGSKA (reference sequence). V trimming: 0 bases; J trimming: 6 bases; junction bases outside the gene matches: 16. The CDR3 loop spans 17 amino acids. The CDR3 region has the DNA TGCAGTGCTAGAGACCTAATTCGGGGAGCGGGAGTTGGCGAGCAGTACTTC. It encodes CSARDLIRGAGVGEQYF.

This clonotype was picked up many times. The V gene is TRBV20-1, the J gene TRBJ2-7, with D perhaps matching TRBD2 (6 bases). CDR1 is DFQATT and CDR2 is SNEGSKA in the germline V gene (reference sequence). This CDR3 spans 14 amino acids. The V end was cut by 0 bases, the J end by 7 bases, with 16 bases between. The CDR3 region is CSAREGLRTGEQYF. The CDR3 nucleotides read TGCAGTGCTAGAGAGGGACTTCGAACGGGGGAGCAGTACTTC.

This clonotype was counted only a few times. The chain couples TRBV19 to TRBJ1-2; D remains unclear. The V gene lost 7 bases and the J gene lost 6 bases, with 15 bases spanning the gap. The CDR3 spans 13 residues. In germline, CDR1 is LNHDA, CDR2 SQIVND (reference sequence). The CDR3 sequence: CASTPWGSDGYTF. CDR3 nucleotide sequence: TGTGCCAGTACCCCATGGGGATCAGATGGCTACACCTTC.

The chain employs TRBV15 and TRBJ2-1; 9 nucleotides match TRBD2. Germline V gives CDR1 LNHNV, CDR2 YYDKDF (reference sequence). Germline trimming cut 5 bases from V and 3 bases from J; bases unmatched to any gene: 2. There are 14 residues in the CDR3. The CDR3 here is CATSRAGGYNEQFF. The CDR3 DNA reads as TGTGCCACCAGCCGAGCGGGGGGCTACAATGAGCAGTTCTTC. Full variable domain (rest looked up from reference TRBV15 and TRBJ2-1): DAMVIQNPRYQVTQFGKPVTLSCSQTLNHNVMYWYQQKSSQAPKLLFHYYDKDFNNEADTPDNFQSRRPNTSFCFLDIRSPGLGDTAMYLCATSRAGGYNEQFFGPGTRLTVL.